This T cell receptor beta chain was recovered during a study of breast tumors, draining lymph nodes, adjacent tissues. Germline CDR1 is SNHLY and CDR2 is FYNNEI. The V and J ends lost 7 bases and 3 bases, in that order; junction bases with no gene match: 5. The CDR3 contains 13 residues. TCRdb itself ran the multiplex PCR reads through MiXCR, one entry per CDR3 protein. The sample holds some 10,000 distinct CDR3 sequences, 50% to 60% seen once. As concerns this clonotype: Its antigen is undetermined.

The study, taken as a whole, reports: Compared with basal-like, luminal-like tumors shared significantly more repertoire with nontumor tissue. Compared with lymph nodes, tumors were less diverse; compared with nontumor tissue, more. The data were judged consistent with most tumor T cells coming from lymph node and expanding in tumor. The lymph node origin of tumor T cells was framed as consistent with a hypothesis, not demonstrated.

This sequence originates from a female donor with breast cancer. Some clones in this sample may be carry-over from other donors' samples. The chain links TRBV2 to TRBJ1-2; 7 nucleotides align to TRBD1. The sequenced sample consisted of breast tumor tissue. The CDR3: CASTERGHYGYTF. CDR3 DNA: TGTGCCAGCACAGAGAGGGGGCACTATGGCTACACCTTC.